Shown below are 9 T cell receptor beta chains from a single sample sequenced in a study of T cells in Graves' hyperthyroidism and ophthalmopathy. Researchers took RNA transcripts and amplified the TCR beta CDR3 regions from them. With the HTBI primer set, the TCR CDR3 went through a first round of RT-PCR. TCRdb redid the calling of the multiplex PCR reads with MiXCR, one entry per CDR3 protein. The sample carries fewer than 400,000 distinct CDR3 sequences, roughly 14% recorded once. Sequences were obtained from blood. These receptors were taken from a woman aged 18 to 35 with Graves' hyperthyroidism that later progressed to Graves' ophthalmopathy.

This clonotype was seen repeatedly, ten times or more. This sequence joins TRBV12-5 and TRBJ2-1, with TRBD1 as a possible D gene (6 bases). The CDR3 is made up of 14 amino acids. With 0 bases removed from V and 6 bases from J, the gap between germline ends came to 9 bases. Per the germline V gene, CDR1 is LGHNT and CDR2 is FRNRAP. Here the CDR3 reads CASGLVLGANEQFF. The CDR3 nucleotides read TGTGCTAGTGGTTTGGTTTTGGGGGCCAATGAGCAGTTCTTC.

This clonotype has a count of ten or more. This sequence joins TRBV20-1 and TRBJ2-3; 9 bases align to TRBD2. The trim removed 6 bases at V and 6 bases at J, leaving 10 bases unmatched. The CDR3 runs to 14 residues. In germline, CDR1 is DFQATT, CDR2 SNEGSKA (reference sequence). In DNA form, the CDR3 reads TGCAGTGCCCGGAGCGGGAGGATGGCGGATACGCAGTATTTT. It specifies CSARSGRMADTQYF.

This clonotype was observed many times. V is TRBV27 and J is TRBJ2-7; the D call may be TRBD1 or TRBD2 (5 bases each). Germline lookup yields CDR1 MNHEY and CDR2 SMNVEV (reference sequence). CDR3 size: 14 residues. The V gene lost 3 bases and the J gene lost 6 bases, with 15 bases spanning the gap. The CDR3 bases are TGTGCCAGCAGTTTCCGGGGCCTACCGGGCGAGCAGTACTTC. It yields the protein CASSFRGLPGEQYF.

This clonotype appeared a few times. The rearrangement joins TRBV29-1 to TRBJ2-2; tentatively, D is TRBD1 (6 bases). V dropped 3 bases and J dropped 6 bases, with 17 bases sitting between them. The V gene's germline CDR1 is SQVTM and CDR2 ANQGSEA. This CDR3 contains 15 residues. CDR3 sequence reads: CSVEALRGPAGELFF. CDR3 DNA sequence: TGCAGCGTTGAGGCGCTCAGGGGTCCGGCCGGGGAGCTGTTTTTT.

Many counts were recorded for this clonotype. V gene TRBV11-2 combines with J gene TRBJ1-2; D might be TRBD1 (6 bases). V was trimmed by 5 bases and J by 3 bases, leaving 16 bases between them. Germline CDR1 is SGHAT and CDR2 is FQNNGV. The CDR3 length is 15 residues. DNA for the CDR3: TGTGCCAGCAGCCACCCCAGGGGAATGCACTATGGCTACACCTTC. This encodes CASSHPRGMHYGYTF.

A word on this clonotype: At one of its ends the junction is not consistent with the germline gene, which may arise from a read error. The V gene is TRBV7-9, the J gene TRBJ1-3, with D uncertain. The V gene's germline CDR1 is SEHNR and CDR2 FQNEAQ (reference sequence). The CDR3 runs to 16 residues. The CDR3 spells CASSLQTLVSGSTIYF. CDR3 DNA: TGTGCCAGCAGCCTCCAGACTTTAGTCTCTGGAAGCACCATATATTTT.

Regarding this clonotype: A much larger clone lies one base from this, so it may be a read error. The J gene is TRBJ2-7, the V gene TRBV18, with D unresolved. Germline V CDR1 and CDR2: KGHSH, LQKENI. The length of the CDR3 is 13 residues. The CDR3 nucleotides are TGTGCCAGCTCACCGACGCACTACTACGAGCGGTACTTC. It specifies CASSPTHYYERYF.

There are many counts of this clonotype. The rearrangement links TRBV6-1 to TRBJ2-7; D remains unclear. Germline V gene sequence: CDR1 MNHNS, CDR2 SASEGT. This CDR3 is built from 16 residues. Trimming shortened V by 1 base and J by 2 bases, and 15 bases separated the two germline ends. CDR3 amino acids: CASSEEGFLRPYEQYF. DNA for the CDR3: TGTGCCAGCAGTGAAGAGGGTTTCCTTAGGCCCTACGAGCAGTACTTC.

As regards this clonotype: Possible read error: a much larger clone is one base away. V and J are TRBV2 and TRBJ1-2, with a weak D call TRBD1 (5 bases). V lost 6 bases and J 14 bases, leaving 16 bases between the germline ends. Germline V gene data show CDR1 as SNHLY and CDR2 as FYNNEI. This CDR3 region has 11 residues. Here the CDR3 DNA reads TGTGCCAGCAGGGGGGACGGGCATCATACCTTC. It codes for CASRGDGHHTF.